This entry is about one TCR beta chain. The CDR3 runs to 18 residues. The germline gives CDR1 SGDLS, CDR2 YYNGEE. J lost 2 bases, V lost 3 bases, and 8 bases had no gene match. This specimen belongs to a study of blood T cell repertoires in COVID-19. Study as a whole: Nucleic acid was either cDNA or gDNA, and it came from T cells, B-cell-depleted T cells, or PBMCs.

Authors' processing steps: Estimation of nucleated cell counts was performed using reference gene primer amplification. Clones were sequenced by immunoSEQ multiplex PCR, and TCRdb holds only the in-frame ones, with some missing. The V and J calls and clone size were taken over from that table, and D and trimming were inferred from the DNA. This sample has 150,000 to 200,000 clones, with about 87% found just once. The TCR comes from a woman in her seventies with COVID-19, enrolled during active disease. V usage is TRBV9 and J usage is TRBJ2-1; 13 nucleotides match TRBD2. The sequenced sample consisted of peripheral blood. The CDR3 DNA follows: TGTGCCAGCAGCGACACACTAGCGGGAGGGCCTACCTACAATGAGCAGTTCTTC. Translation: CASSDTLAGGPTYNEQFF. Supplemented by reference TRBV9 and TRBJ2-1, the full variable domain reads DSGVTQTPKHLITATGQRVTLRCSPRSGDLSVYWYQQSLDQGLQFLIQYYNGEERAKGNILERFSAQQFPDLHSELNLSSLELGDSALYFCASSDTLAGGPTYNEQFFGPGTRLTVL.